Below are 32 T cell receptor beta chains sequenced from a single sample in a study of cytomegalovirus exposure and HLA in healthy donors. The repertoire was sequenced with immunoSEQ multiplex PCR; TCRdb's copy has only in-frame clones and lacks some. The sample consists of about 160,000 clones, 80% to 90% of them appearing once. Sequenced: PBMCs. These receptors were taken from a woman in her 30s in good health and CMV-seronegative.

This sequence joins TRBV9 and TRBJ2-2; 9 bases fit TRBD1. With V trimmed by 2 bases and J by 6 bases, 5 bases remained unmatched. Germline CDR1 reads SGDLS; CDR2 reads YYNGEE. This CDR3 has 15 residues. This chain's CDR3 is CASSVSGTGSGELFF. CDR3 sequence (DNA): TGTGCCAGCAGCGTGTCCGGGACAGGGTCCGGGGAGCTGTTTTTT.

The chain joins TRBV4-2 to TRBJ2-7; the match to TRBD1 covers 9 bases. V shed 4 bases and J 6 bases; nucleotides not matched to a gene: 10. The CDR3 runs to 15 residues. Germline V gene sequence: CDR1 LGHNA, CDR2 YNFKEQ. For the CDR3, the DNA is TGTGCCAGCAGCCCCGACTCTGGACAGGGGAGCGAGCAGTACTTC. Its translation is CASSPDSGQGSEQYF.

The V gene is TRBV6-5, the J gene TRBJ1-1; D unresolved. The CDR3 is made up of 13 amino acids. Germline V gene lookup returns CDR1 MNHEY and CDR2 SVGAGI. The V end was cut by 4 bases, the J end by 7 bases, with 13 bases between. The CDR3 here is CASSLMEISEAFF. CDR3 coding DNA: TGTGCCAGCAGTTTAATGGAAATCAGTGAAGCTTTCTTT.

CDR3 coding DNA: TGTGCCATCAAATTGGGGGGATCGTCTGGCTACACCTTC. Its translation is CAIKLGGSSGYTF. The V call is TRBV10-3, the J call TRBJ1-2; weak D call: TRBD1 (5 bases). The CDR3 totals 13 residues. Germline lookup yields CDR1 ENHRY and CDR2 SYGVKD. The V end lost 7 bases, the J end lost 7 bases, and 16 bases lay between the germline ends.

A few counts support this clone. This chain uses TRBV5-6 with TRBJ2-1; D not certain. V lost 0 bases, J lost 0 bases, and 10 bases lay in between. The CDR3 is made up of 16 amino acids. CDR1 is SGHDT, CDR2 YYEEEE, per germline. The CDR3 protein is CASSLGLGGSYNEQFF. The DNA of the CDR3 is TGTGCCAGCAGCTTGGGGCTAGGCGGCTCCTACAATGAGCAGTTCTTC.

Here the CDR3 DNA reads TGTGCCATCAGAGACGGCGGGAGATTAGAAGAGACCCAGTACTTC. Protein product: CAIRDGGRLEETQYF. The V call is TRBV10-3, the J call TRBJ2-5; the match to TRBD2 covers 7 bases. The trim removed 6 bases at V and 3 bases at J, leaving 10 bases unmatched. Germline values: CDR1 ENHRY, CDR2 SYGVKD. The CDR3 runs 15 residues.

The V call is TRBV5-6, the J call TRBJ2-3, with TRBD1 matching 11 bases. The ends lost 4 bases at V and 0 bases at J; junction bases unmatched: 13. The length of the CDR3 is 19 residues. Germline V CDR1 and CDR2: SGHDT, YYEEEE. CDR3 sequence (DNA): TGTGCCAGCAGCGGACCGGGACAGGGGGGCCAAACTAGCACAGATACGCAGTATTTT. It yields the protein CASSGPGQGGQTSTDTQYF.

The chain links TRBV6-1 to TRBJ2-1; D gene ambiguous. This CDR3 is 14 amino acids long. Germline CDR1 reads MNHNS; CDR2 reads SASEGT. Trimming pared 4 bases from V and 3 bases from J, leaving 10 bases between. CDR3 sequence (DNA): TGTGCCAGCAGTGGGGATTTGGGCTACAATGAGCAGTTCTTC. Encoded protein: CASSGDLGYNEQFF.

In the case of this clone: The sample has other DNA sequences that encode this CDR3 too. CDR3 coding DNA: TGTGCCAGCAGCGTAGGCGAAGGGCCCTACGAGCAGTACTTC. This encodes CASSVGEGPYEQYF. The V gene is TRBV9, the J gene TRBJ2-7, with D hard to call. The V gene lost 0 bases and the J gene lost 2 bases, with 9 bases spanning the gap. Germline CDR1 reads SGDLS; CDR2 reads YYNGEE. This CDR3 is 14 amino acids long. Looking up the rest from reference TRBV9 and TRBJ2-7 gives the full variable domain: DSGVTQTPKHLITATGQRVTLRCSPRSGDLSVYWYQQSLDQGLQFLIQYYNGEERAKGNILERFSAQQFPDLHSELNLSSLELGDSALYFCASSVGEGPYEQYFGPGTRLTVT.

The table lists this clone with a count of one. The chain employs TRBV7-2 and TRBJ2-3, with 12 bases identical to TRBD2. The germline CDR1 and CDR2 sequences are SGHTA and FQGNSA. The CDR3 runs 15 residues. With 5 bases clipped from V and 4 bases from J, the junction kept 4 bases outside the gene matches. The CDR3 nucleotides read TGTGCCAGCAGCCAGGGGACTAGCGGGTCAGATACGCAGTATTTT. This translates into CASSQGTSGSDTQYF.

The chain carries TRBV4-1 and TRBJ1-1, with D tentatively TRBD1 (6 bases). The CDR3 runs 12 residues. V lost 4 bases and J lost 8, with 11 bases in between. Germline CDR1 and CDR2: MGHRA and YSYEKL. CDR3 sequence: CASSLGGVEAFF. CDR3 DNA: TGCGCCAGCAGCCTAGGGGGTGTAGAAGCTTTCTTT.

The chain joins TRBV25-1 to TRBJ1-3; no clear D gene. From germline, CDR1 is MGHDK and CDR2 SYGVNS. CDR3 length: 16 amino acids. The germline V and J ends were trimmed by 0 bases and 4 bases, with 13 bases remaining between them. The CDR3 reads CASSEYSGGGGNTIYF. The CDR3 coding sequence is TGTGCCAGCAGTGAATATTCAGGCGGCGGCGGAAACACCATATATTTT.

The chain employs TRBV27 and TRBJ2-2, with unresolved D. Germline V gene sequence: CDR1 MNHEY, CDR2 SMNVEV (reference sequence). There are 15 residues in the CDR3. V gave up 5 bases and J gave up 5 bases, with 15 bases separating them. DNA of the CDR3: TGTGCCAGCAGTCCCGGTACCCTGGAGACCGGGGAGCTGTTTTTT. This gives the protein CASSPGTLETGELFF.

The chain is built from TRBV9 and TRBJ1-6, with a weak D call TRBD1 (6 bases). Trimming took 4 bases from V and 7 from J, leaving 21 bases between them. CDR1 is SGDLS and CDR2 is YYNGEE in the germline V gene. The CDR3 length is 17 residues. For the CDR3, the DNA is TGTGCCAGCAGCCCCTCCTACGGGGGACAATCCAATTCACCCCTCCACTTT. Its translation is CASSPSYGGQSNSPLHF.

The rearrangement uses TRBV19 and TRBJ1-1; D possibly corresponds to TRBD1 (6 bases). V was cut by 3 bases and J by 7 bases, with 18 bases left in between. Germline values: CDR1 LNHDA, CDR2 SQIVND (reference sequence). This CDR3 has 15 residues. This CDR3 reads CASSIRTAGLNEAFF. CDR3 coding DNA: TGTGCCAGTAGTATCCGGACAGCCGGCCTTAATGAAGCTTTCTTT.

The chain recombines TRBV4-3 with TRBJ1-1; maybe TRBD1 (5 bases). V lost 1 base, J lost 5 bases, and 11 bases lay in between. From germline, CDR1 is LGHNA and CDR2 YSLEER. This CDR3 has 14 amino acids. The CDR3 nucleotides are TGCGCCAGCAGCCAAGGTCGGGGGTTGACTGAAGCTTTCTTT. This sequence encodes CASSQGRGLTEAFF.

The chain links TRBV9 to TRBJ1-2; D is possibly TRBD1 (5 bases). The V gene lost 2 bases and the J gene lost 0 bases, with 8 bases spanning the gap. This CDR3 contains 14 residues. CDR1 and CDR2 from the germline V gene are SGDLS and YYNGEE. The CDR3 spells CASSVAGPNYGYTF. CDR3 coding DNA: TGTGCCAGCAGCGTCGCGGGACCTAACTATGGCTACACCTTC.

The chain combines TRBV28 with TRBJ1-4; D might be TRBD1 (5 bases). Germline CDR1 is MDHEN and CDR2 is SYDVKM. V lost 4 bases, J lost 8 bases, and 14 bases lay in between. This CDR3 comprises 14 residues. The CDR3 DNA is TGTGCCAGCAGTTCCCCCCAGGGTGGAGAAAAACTGTTTTTT. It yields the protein CASSSPQGGEKLFF.

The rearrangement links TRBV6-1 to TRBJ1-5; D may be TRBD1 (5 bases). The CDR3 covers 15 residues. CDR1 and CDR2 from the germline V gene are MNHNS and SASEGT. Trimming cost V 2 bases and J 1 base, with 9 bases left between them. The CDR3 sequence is CASSEWGESNQPQHF. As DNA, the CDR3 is TGTGCCAGCAGTGAATGGGGGGAAAGCAATCAGCCCCAGCATTTT.

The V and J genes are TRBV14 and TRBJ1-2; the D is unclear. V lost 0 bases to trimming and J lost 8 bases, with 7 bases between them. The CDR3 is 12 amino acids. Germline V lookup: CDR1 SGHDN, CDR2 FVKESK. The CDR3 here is CASSQDIEGYTF. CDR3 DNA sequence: TGTGCCAGCAGCCAAGATATCGAGGGCTACACCTTC.

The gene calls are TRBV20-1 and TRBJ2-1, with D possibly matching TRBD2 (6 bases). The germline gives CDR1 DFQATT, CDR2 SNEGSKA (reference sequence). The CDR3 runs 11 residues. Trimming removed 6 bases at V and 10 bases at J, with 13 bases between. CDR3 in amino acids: CSAPLAYEQFF. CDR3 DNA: TGCAGTGCACCCCTAGCGTACGAGCAGTTCTTC.

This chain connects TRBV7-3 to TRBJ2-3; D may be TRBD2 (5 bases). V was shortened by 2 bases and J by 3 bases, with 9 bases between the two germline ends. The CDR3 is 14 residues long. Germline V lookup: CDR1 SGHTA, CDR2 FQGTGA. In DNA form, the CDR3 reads TGTGCCAGCAGCTTATGGCCGGGAACAGATACGCAGTATTTT. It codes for CASSLWPGTDTQYF. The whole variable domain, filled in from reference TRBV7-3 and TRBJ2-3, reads GAGVSQTPSNKVTEKGKYVELRCDPISGHTALYWYRQSLGQGPEFLIYFQGTGAADDSGLPNDRFFAVRPEGSVSTLKIQRTERGDSAVYLCASSLWPGTDTQYFGPGTRLTVL.

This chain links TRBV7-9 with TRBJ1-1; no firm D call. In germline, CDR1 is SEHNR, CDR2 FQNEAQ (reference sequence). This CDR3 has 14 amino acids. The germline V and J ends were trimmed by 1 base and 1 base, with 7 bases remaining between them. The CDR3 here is CASSLGKQNTEAFF. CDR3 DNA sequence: TGTGCCAGCAGCTTAGGAAAACAGAACACTGAAGCTTTCTTT.

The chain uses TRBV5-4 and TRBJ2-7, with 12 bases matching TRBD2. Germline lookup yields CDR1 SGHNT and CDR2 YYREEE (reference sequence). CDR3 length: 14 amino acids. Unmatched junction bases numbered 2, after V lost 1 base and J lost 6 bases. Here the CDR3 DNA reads TGTGCCAGCAGCTTGACTAGCGGGAGGACCGAGCAGTACTTC. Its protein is CASSLTSGRTEQYF.

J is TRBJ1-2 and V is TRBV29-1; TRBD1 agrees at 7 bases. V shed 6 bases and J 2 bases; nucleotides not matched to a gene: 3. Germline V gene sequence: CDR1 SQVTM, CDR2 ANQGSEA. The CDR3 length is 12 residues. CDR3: CSVSTGNYGYTF. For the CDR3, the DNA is TGCAGCGTATCGACAGGGAACTATGGCTACACCTTC.

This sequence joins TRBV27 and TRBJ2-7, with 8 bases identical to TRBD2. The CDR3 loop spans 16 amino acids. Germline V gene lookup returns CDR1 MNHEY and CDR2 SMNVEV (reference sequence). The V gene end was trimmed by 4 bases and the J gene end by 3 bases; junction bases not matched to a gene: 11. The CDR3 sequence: CASSSSGSSPIYEQYF. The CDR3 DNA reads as TGTGCCAGCAGTTCGAGCGGGAGTTCCCCTATCTACGAGCAGTACTTC.

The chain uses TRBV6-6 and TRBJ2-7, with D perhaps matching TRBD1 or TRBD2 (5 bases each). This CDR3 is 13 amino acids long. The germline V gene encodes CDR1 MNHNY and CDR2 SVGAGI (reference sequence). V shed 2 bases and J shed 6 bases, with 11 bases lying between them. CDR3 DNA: TGTGCCAGCAGTTACACCGAGGGGCGCGAGCAGTACTTC. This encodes CASSYTEGREQYF.

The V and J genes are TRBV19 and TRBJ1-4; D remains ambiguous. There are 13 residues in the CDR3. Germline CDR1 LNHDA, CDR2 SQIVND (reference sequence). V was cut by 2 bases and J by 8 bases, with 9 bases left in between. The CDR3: CASSIQVREKLFF. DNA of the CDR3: TGTGCCAGTAGTATACAAGTGAGGGAAAAACTGTTTTTT.

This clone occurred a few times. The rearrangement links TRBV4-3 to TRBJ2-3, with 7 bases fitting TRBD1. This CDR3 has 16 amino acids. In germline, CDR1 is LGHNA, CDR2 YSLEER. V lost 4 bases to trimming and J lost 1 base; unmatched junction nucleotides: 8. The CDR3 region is CASSPWTGARTDTQYF. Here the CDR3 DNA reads TGCGCCAGCAGCCCCTGGACAGGCGCCCGCACAGATACGCAGTATTTT.

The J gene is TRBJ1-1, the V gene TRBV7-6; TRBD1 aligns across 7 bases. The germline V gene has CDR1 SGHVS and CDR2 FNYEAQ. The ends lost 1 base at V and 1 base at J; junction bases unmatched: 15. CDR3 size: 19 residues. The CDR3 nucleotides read TGTGCCAGCAGCTTAGTGCCAGGGGGTGTGTTATTAGCGAACACTGAAGCTTTCTTT. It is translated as CASSLVPGGVLLANTEAFF. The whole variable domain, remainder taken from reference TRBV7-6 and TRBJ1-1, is GAGVSQSPRYKVTKRGQDVALRCDPISGHVSLYWYRQALGQGPEFLTYFNYEAQQDKSGLPNDRFSAERPEGSISTLTIQRTEQRDSAMYRCASSLVPGGVLLANTEAFFGQGTRLTVV.

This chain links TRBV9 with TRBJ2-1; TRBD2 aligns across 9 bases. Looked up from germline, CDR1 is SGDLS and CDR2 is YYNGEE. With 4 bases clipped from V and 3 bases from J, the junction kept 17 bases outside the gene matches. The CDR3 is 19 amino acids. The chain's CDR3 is CASSPTGLAFGVDYNEQFF. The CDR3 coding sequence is TGTGCCAGCAGCCCTACGGGACTAGCTTTTGGAGTTGACTACAATGAGCAGTTCTTC.

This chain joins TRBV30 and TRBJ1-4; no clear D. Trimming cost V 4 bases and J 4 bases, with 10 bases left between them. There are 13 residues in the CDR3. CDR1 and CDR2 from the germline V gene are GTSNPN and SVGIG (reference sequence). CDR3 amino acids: CAWTPQVNEKLFF. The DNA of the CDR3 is TGTGCCTGGACCCCCCAGGTTAATGAAAAACTGTTTTTT.